This TCR beta chain appears in the sequencing data of a study of blood T cell repertoires in COVID-19. In the study overall: Samples came from the United States, Italy and Spain, spanning acute and convalescent COVID-19. The analysed material was cDNA or gDNA that came from T cells, B-cell-depleted T cells, or PBMCs.

Repertoires were generated with immunoSEQ multiplex PCR, while TCRdb's copy carries only in-frame clones and drops some. The data contain 90,000 to 130,000 clones, less than 75% of them singletons. Per the germline V gene, CDR1 is MDHEN and CDR2 is SYDVKM. Trimming shortened V by 2 bases and J by 2 bases, and 18 bases separated the two germline ends. The CDR3 is 17 residues long. The rearrangement uses TRBV28 and TRBJ1-2; D may be TRBD1 (5 bases). This receptor was taken from a middle-aged woman with acute or convalescent COVID-19. Sequencing was done on a sample of peripheral blood. The CDR3: CASSLLNEQGLNYGYTF. The CDR3 region has the DNA TGTGCCAGCAGTTTACTCAACGAGCAGGGATTAAACTATGGCTACACCTTC.